This T cell receptor (beta chain) appears in the sequencing data of a study of cytomegalovirus exposure and HLA in healthy donors. In the PCR, 60 Vbeta and 13 Jbeta primers were used. Sequencing used immunoSEQ multiplex PCR; TCRdb keeps in-frame clones, though not all of them. The table has around 130,000 clones, 82% seen once. Germline CDR1 SGHRS, CDR2 YFSETQ. The CDR3 spans 14 residues. V was pared by 1 base and J by 2 bases, with 10 bases between. With respect to this clone: Antigen: not known.

Unrecorded immune exposure was likely among donors, who were nominally healthy when sampled. Overall study findings and caveats: Reportedly, cytomegalovirus status was diagnosed with high sensitivity and specificity. Being productive about 87% or about 30% of the time was typical of most TCR beta V segments in an earlier analysis.

Sequenced input: PBMCs. This sequence originates from a male donor in good health and CMV-seropositive. This chain uses TRBV5-1 with TRBJ2-7; TRBD1 is a possible D gene (5 bases). The CDR3 protein is CASSLTTVAYEQYF. The CDR3 DNA follows: TGCGCCAGCAGCTTGACGACAGTAGCCTACGAGCAGTACTTC.